One sample yielded the 24 T cell receptor gamma chains listed below, sequenced in a study of γδ T cells in repeated Plasmodium falciparum infection. TCRdb re-analyzed the multiplex PCR reads via CATT. Here the sample spans 30,000 or so gamma-chain clones, more than 1.4% being singletons. Vgamma9/Vdelta2+ and Vdelta2-negative gammadelta T cells were flow-sorted from PBMC for bulk sequencing. The sequencing sample was made of gamma-delta T cells from blood. The source is a pool of human donors (malaria-infected and uninfected, not separated).

Regarding this clone: TCRdb assigns this DNA the protein of a much larger clone, which departs from its translation at residue 11; this likely reflects a read error, and the protein shown comes from translating the DNA. V gene TRGV9 combines with J gene TRGJP. Since TCRdb gives no J gene, matching the DNA to germline was used here to assign it. The CDR3 runs to 18 residues. The germline V gene has CDR1 GITISATS and CDR2 ISYDGTV (reference sequence). CDR3 DNA: TGTGCCTTGTGGGAGGTGCATGGAGGAGAGTCGGGCAAAAAAATCAAGGTATTT. Amino acids: CALWEVHGGESGKKIKVF.

This clone has only a few counts. This probably arose from a read error, given a far larger clone one base away. At the DNA level, this CDR3 is encoded by other sequences in the same sample as well. The V gene is TRGV9, but the J gene lacks a call. Germline CDR1 reads GITISATS; CDR2 reads ISYDGTV (reference sequence). CDR3 size: 12 residues. The CDR3 DNA sequence: TGTGCCTTGTGGGAGGTGGAGCTTAAGAAGCTCTTT. Translating it yields CALWEVELKKLF.

In this sample, this clone turned up many times. Translating this DNA gives a protein that differs at residue 11 from the TCRdb one, which belongs to a much larger clone; a read error is likely, and the protein shown is this translation. The rearrangement links TRGV4 to TRGJ1 or TRGJ2. The J gene was not available in TCRdb and was assigned here by matching the DNA to germline segments. Germline-derived CDR1 and CDR2 are EGSTGY and YDSYTSSV. The CDR3 sequence is 14 residues long. The ends lost 4 bases at V and 12 bases at J; junction bases unmatched: 18. The CDR3 nucleotides read TGTGCCACCTGGGACGGGAGGGGGCATGGTAGGAAACTCTTT. Encoded protein: CATWDGRGHGRKLF.

This clone was seen repeatedly, ten times or more. A read error is the likely source, as a far larger clone sits one nucleotide away. This CDR3 is also generated by other DNA sequences in the sample. This chain uses TRGV9 with TRGJP. The germline V gene has CDR1 GITISATS and CDR2 ISYDGTV (reference sequence). CDR3 length: 16 amino acids. DNA for the CDR3: TGTGCCTTGTGGGAGGGCCAAGAGCTGGGCAAAAAAATCAAGGTATTT. Protein: CALWEGQELGKKIKVF.

With respect to this clone: This likely reflects a read error, since a far larger clone is one base away. Additional DNA sequences in this sample encode the identical CDR3. The V call is TRGV9, the J call TRGJP. TCRdb leaves out the J gene; it was filled in here by matching the DNA to germline. CDR3 size: 17 residues. Per germline, CDR1 GITISATS and CDR2 ISYDGTV (reference sequence). The CDR3 DNA reads as TGTGCCCTGTGGGAGGTGGAGTCAGAGTTGGGCAAAAAAATCAAGGTATTT. Protein sequence: CALWEVESELGKKIKVF.

This rearrangement joins TRGV3 to TRGJ1 or TRGJ2. J lost 0 bases, V lost 6 bases, and 11 bases had no gene match. Looked up from germline, CDR1 is VTNTFY and CDR2 is YDVSTARD (reference sequence). The CDR3 covers 15 residues. CDR3 residues: CATWTGPLNYYKKLF. The CDR3, as DNA: TGTGCCACCTGGACAGGCCCACTGAATTATTATAAGAAACTCTTT.

In this sample, this clone turned up many times. The CDR3 spells CATWDGHLRKLF. The CDR3 bases are TGTGCCACCTGGGATGGGCACTTGAGGAAACTCTTT. This sequence joins TRGV4 and TRGJ1 or TRGJ2. V was pared by 0 bases and J by 12 bases, with 8 bases of the junction left unmatched. The germline gives CDR1 EGSTGY, CDR2 YDSYTSSV. The length of the CDR3 is 12 residues.

With respect to this clone: TCRdb's listed protein matches a much larger clone and diverges from this DNA's translation at residue 11, likely through a read error; the protein shown comes from the DNA. V and J are TRGV9 and TRGJP. TCRdb leaves out the J gene; it was filled in here by matching the DNA to germline. After removal of 1 base from V and 6 bases from J, the junction contained 15 bases not matched to a gene. This CDR3 region has 20 residues. In germline, CDR1 is GITISATS, CDR2 ISYDGTV (reference sequence). As DNA, the CDR3 is TGTGCCTTGTGGGAGGTCTGGTCTCTATTAAGAGAGTTGGGCAAAAAAATCAAGGTATTT. It specifies CALWEVWSLLRELGKKIKVF.

This clone came up a few times. A far larger clone is off by one base, so a read error is likely. The identical CDR3 is also encoded by other nucleotide sequences in the sample. This chain uses TRGV5 with TRGJ1 or TRGJ2. TCRdb supplies no J gene; here it was assigned by aligning the nucleotide sequence to germline. The CDR3 extends over 14 amino acids. CDR1 VINAFY and CDR2 YDVSNSKD come from the germline V gene. With V trimmed by 1 base and J by 7 bases, 10 bases remained unmatched. CDR3 sequence reads: CATWDRPGPYKKLF. DNA for the CDR3: TGTGCCACCTGGGACAGACCTGGACCCTATAAGAAACTCTTT.

This clone showed up many times. Translating this DNA gives a protein that differs at residue 9 from the TCRdb one, which belongs to a much larger clone; a read error is likely, and the protein shown is this translation. The chain employs TRGV9 and TRGJP. The J gene, not given by TCRdb, was assigned here from a germline match of the nucleotide sequence. CDR1 GITISATS and CDR2 ISYDGTV come from the germline V gene (reference sequence). V dropped 0 bases and J dropped 9; count of bases not matched to a gene: 8. The CDR3 has 17 amino acids. The CDR3 spells CALWEVLSGLGKKIKVF. CDR3 sequence (DNA): TGTGCCTTGTGGGAGGTGCTCTCTGGGTTGGGCAAAAAAATCAAGGTATTT.

This clone was counted between two and nine times. TCRdb shows a much larger clone's protein in place of this DNA's translation, and the two differ at residue 5, likely through a read error; the protein shown is translated from the DNA. The genes are TRGV5 and TRGJ1 or TRGJ2. Germline matching of the DNA provided the J gene here, since TCRdb leaves it blank. V shed 5 bases and J 7 bases; nucleotides not matched to a gene: 8. Germline V gives CDR1 VINAFY, CDR2 YDVSNSKD. This CDR3 region has 12 residues. CDR3 DNA sequence: TGTGCCACCTGGGGCAGTGCCTATAAGAAACTCTTT. Protein product: CATWGSAYKKLF.

Comments on this clone: A read error likely explains why the TCRdb protein, taken from a much larger clone, differs from this DNA's translation at residue 3; the protein shown is translated from the DNA. The chain's CDR3 is CASWDRPRDKKLF. The CDR3 nucleotides read TGTGCCTCCTGGGACAGGCCCCGTGATAAGAAACTCTTT. The rearrangement uses TRGV3 and TRGJ1 or TRGJ2. TCRdb gives no J gene; it was assigned here by matching the DNA to germline. CDR3 length equals 13 residues. Germline V gives CDR1 VTNTFY, CDR2 YDVSTARD (reference sequence).

Judged by abundance, this clone is large. The sample has other DNA sequences that encode this CDR3 too. This chain's CDR3 is CALWEGENYYKKLF. The CDR3 region has the DNA TGTGCCTTGTGGGAGGGGGAGAATTATTATAAGAAACTCTTT. V is TRGV9 and J is TRGJ1 or TRGJ2. The CDR3 is 14 residues long. Germline assignment: CDR1 GITISATS and CDR2 ISYDGTV (reference sequence). V shed 2 bases, J shed 0 bases, and the junction held 4 bases outside the gene matches.

This clone has more than one count but fewer than ten. This DNA translates differently at residue 16 from the TCRdb protein, which is that of a much larger clone; a read error is likely, and the protein shown is the DNA's own translation. The J gene was not called, though the V gene is TRGV9. This CDR3 spans 18 amino acids. Germline CDR1 GITISATS, CDR2 ISYDGTV (reference sequence). CDR3 residues: CALWEVGGQELGKKIRVF. CDR3 nucleotide sequence: TGTGCCTTGTGGGAGGTTGGGGGGCAAGAGTTGGGCAAAAAAATCAGGGTATTT.

This clone was seen a handful of times. TCRdb lists the protein of a much larger clone for this DNA, which differs at residue 11, so this is likely a read error; the protein given here is translated from the DNA itself. Distinct nucleotide sequences in the sample also encode this CDR3. V gene TRGV4 was called; the J gene was not. Per germline, CDR1 EGSTGY and CDR2 YDSYTSSV. CDR3 length equals 13 residues. The CDR3 sequence: CATWDGGYYKELF. The CDR3 region has the DNA TGTGCCACCTGGGATGGGGGTTATTATAAGGAGCTCTTT.

This clone has just a few counts. The protein TCRdb lists belongs to a much larger clone and differs from this DNA's translation at residue 7, which points to a read error; the protein shown is made from the DNA. The gene calls are TRGV9 and TRGJP. Assignment of the J gene here rests on matching the DNA to germline, because TCRdb gives none. Germline CDR1 GITISATS, CDR2 ISYDGTV (reference sequence). CDR3 size: 18 residues. V trimming: 3 bases; J trimming: 7 bases; junction bases outside the gene matches: 12. CDR3: CALWEPSSKELGKKIKVF. In DNA form, the CDR3 reads TGTGCCTTGTGGGAGCCCTCCTCCAAGGAGTTGGGCAAAAAAATCAAGGTATTT.

In this sample, this clone turned up many times. A far larger clone is only one base removed, so a read error is likely. This sample includes further DNA sequences coding for the same CDR3. This chain joins TRGV9 and TRGJ1 or TRGJ2. Assignment of the J gene here rests on matching the DNA to germline, because TCRdb gives none. V was pared by 4 bases and J by 7 bases, with 7 bases of the junction left unmatched. The germline V gene encodes CDR1 GITISATS and CDR2 ISYDGTV (reference sequence). The CDR3 is 12 residues long. CDR3 loop: CALWEAGYKKLF. The CDR3 region has the DNA TGTGCCTTGTGGGAAGCGGGGTATAAGAAACTCTTT.

This clone was observed a handful of times. The likely explanation is a read error, given a far larger clone one base away. Here the CDR3 DNA reads TGCGCCACCTGGGATAATGGCAAGAAACTCTTT. It encodes CATWDNGKKLF. V gene TRGV8 combines with J gene TRGJ1 or TRGJ2. Germline matching of the DNA provided the J gene here, since TCRdb leaves it blank. Germline CDR1 and CDR2: VENAVY and YDSYNSRV. This CDR3 has 11 amino acids.

This clone was observed a handful of times. A far larger clone differs by one base, so this is likely a read error. Other nucleotide sequences from this sample produce the same CDR3. The rearrangement uses TRGV9 and TRGJP. The J gene is not listed in TCRdb, so it was assigned here from a DNA match to germline. The CDR3 totals 17 residues. The germline gives CDR1 GITISATS, CDR2 ISYDGTV (reference sequence). In DNA form, the CDR3 reads TGTGCCTTGTGGGAGGTGCCTCAAGAGTTGGGTAAAAAAATCAAGGTATTT. Translating it yields CALWEVPQELGKKIKVF.

J is TRGJ1 or TRGJ2 and V is TRGV9. Here the J gene came from matching the DNA to germline, since TCRdb omits it. Germline V gene sequence: CDR1 GITISATS, CDR2 ISYDGTV (reference sequence). The CDR3 extends over 12 amino acids. CDR3 sequence: CACDTPIYKKLF. The DNA of the CDR3 is TGTGCTTGTGATACTCCGATTTATAAGAAACTCTTT.

This clone was recorded a few times. This is likely an artifact of a read error, given a far larger clone one base away. J is TRGJ1 or TRGJ2 and V is TRGV2. The germline V gene encodes CDR1 EGSNGY and CDR2 YDSYNSKV. The CDR3 has 13 residues. CDR3 in DNA: TGTGCCACCTGGGACGGGAAGGGCGATAAGAAACTTTTT. Its protein is CATWDGKGDKKLF.

Worth noting for this clone: The protein that TCRdb holds for this DNA derives from a much larger clone and differs from the translated DNA at residue 3, which likely indicates a read error; the protein shown here is translated from the DNA. The gene calls are TRGV9 and TRGJP. TCRdb is silent on the J gene; assignment here came from matching the DNA to germline. The CDR3 is made up of 17 amino acids. Germline values: CDR1 GITISATS, CDR2 ISYDGTV (reference sequence). In DNA, the CDR3 is TGTGCCTCGTGGGAGCCCCCGTGTTGCTTGGGCAAAAAAATCAAGGTATTT. Translating it yields CASWEPPCCLGKKIKVF.

This clone was seen only a few times. A far larger clone is just one base off, so this is likely a read error. In the same sample, other DNA sequences code for this CDR3. This chain links TRGV9 with TRGJP1. TCRdb records no J gene; here it was assigned by comparing the DNA to germline. The CDR3 is made up of 14 amino acids. In germline, CDR1 is GITISATS, CDR2 ISYDGTV (reference sequence). For the CDR3, the DNA is TGTGCTTTGTGGGAGGTTGTAGAGAGTTGGTTCAAGATATTT. This codes for CALWEVVESWFKIF.

This clone is labeled as medium-sized. A far larger clone is only one base removed, so a read error is likely. The same CDR3 can be traced to other DNA sequences in this sample. The chain has TRGV9 and TRGJP. Germline V gene lookup returns CDR1 GITISATS and CDR2 ISYDGTV (reference sequence). The V segment lost 5 bases and the J segment 2 bases; nucleotides outside the gene matches: 0. The CDR3 totals 15 residues. The CDR3 sequence is CALWGQELGKKIKVF. CDR3 bases: TGTGCCTTGTGGGGGCAAGAGTTGGGCAAAAAAATCAAGGTATTT.